This TCR beta chain was recorded in a study of blood T cell repertoires in COVID-19. Assay: immunoSEQ multiplex PCR; the TCRdb copy retains only in-frame clones and omits some. The data hold some 420,000 clones, with 85% to 90% observed a single time. This TCR was sampled from a young man who had recovered from COVID-19. Sequencing was done on a sample of PBMCs or T cells enriched from blood (not recorded which).

The CDR3 DNA is TGTGCCAGCACCTATCAGACAGGGACGCTGTTTTTT. It yields the protein CASTYQTGTLFF. The chain uses TRBV28 and TRBJ2-2; TRBD1 matches at 7 bases. V dropped 7 bases and J dropped 13; count of bases not matched to a gene: 9. CDR3 size: 12 residues. Germline V gives CDR1 MDHEN, CDR2 SYDVKM. The complete variable domain, with remaining parts taken from reference TRBV28 and TRBJ2-2, reads DVKVTQSSRYLVKRTGEKVFLECVQDMDHENMFWYRQDPGLGLRLIYFSYDVKMKEKGDIPEGYSVSREKKERFSLILESASTNQTSMYLCASTYQTGTLFFGEGSRLTVL.